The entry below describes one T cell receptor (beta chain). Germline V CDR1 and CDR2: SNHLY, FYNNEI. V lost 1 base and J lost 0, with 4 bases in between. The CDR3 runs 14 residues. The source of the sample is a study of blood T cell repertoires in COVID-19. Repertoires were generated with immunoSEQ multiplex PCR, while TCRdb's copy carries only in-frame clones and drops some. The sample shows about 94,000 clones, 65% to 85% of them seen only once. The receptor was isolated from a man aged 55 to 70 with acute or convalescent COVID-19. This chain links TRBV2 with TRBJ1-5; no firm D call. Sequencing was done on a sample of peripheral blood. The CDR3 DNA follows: TGTGCCAGCAGTGAAGGTAATAGCAATCAGCCCCAGCATTTT. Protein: CASSEGNSNQPQHF. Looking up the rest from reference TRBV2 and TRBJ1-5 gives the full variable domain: EPEVTQTPSHQVTQMGQEVILRCVPISNHLYFYWYRQILGQKVEFLVSFYNNEISEKSEIFDDQFSVERPDGSNFTLKIRSTKLEDSAMYFCASSEGNSNQPQHFGDGTRLSIL.